The 11 T cell receptor beta chains reported below all come from one sample, sequenced in a study of CD4 T cells in relation to SARS-CoV-2 and coronaviruses. Libraries were prepared by immunoSEQ multiplex PCR; TCRdb keeps only in-frame clonotypes and omits some of them. This table holds about 38,000 clones, more than 75% found once. The specimen was memory CD4+ T cells from PBMCs. All receptors come from an adult with COVID-19.

This chain connects TRBV18 to TRBJ2-5; possible D gene TRBD2, 5 bases. The CDR3 is made up of 14 amino acids. Germline CDR1 reads KGHSH; CDR2 reads LQKENI. Trimming removed 3 bases at V and 1 base at J, with 9 bases between. The DNA for the CDR3 is TGTGCCAGCTCACCGGGAGTTTCCCAAGAGACCCAGTACTTC. Encoded protein: CASSPGVSQETQYF.

The chain uses TRBV11-2 and TRBJ1-3; D is unclear. Trimming cost V 1 base and J 0 bases, with 7 bases left between them. Germline V gene lookup returns CDR1 SGHAT and CDR2 FQNNGV. The CDR3 is 15 amino acids. The CDR3 sequence is CASSLAANSGNTIYF. The CDR3 DNA reads TGTGCCAGCAGCTTAGCAGCTAACTCTGGAAACACCATATATTTT.

The V gene is TRBV5-1, the J gene TRBJ1-6, with 7 bases identical to TRBD1. Trimming removed 4 bases from V and 9 bases from J; junction bases left unmatched: 13. This CDR3 comprises 16 residues. Germline values: CDR1 SGHRS, CDR2 YFSETQ. The CDR3 is CASSPEITGDGSPLHF. CDR3 sequence (DNA): TGCGCCAGCAGCCCGGAAATTACAGGGGACGGTTCACCCCTCCACTTT.

V usage is TRBV11-2 and J usage is TRBJ1-4, with 9 bases lining up with TRBD1. The V gene end was trimmed by 5 bases and the J gene end by 8 bases; junction bases not matched to a gene: 9. The CDR3 consists of 15 residues. The V gene's germline CDR1 is SGHAT and CDR2 FQNNGV. The CDR3 sequence is CASSPRTGDLEKLFF. The CDR3 DNA sequence: TGTGCCAGCAGCCCAAGGACAGGGGACCTAGAAAAACTGTTTTTT.

V gene TRBV19 combines with J gene TRBJ2-3; D unclear. The CDR3 is 11 amino acids. V was cut by 5 bases and J by 4 bases, with 4 bases left in between. The germline V gene encodes CDR1 LNHDA and CDR2 SQIVND (reference sequence). The CDR3 reads CASSEADTQYF. The CDR3 nucleotides read TGTGCCAGTAGTGAGGCAGATACGCAGTATTTT.

The rearrangement links TRBV7-2 to TRBJ2-3; D is possibly TRBD2 (6 bases). In germline, CDR1 is SGHTA, CDR2 FQGNSA. V was shortened by 5 bases and J by 0 bases, with 9 bases between the two germline ends. CDR3 size: 14 residues. CDR3 bases: TGTGCCAGCAGCCCCGGGGGTAGCACAGATACGCAGTATTTT. As protein: CASSPGGSTDTQYF.

This chain joins TRBV7-2 and TRBJ2-4, with D maybe TRBD2 (5 bases). V lost 1 base to trimming and J lost 5 bases, with 6 bases between them. This CDR3 is 13 amino acids long. The germline V gene has CDR1 SGHTA and CDR2 FQGNSA. This chain's CDR3 is CASSLGRENIQYF. CDR3 bases: TGTGCCAGCAGCTTAGGGCGGGAAAACATTCAGTACTTC.

This clone was seen a single time. The genes are TRBV6-5 and TRBJ2-3, with TRBD2 matching 11 bases. Per germline, CDR1 MNHEY and CDR2 SVGAGI. This CDR3 contains 16 residues. With V trimmed by 4 bases and J by 2 bases, 5 bases remained unmatched. In DNA form, the CDR3 reads TGTGCCAGCAGTTCCCCTAGCGGGGGGATCACAGATACGCAGTATTTT. This codes for CASSSPSGGITDTQYF.

The J gene is TRBJ2-7, the V gene TRBV5-5; TRBD1 agrees at 7 bases. V lost 4 bases to trimming and J lost 1 base; unmatched junction nucleotides: 8. There are 15 residues in the CDR3. Looked up from germline, CDR1 is SGHKS and CDR2 is YYEKEE (reference sequence). The CDR3 is CASSPIPGQSYEQYF. The CDR3 DNA sequence: TGTGCCAGCAGCCCGATACCGGGACAGTCCTACGAGCAGTACTTC.

CDR3 residues: CASSLGRSTNEKLFF. The CDR3 nucleotides read TGTGCCAGCAGCTTAGGACGGAGTACTAATGAAAAACTGTTTTTT. This chain uses TRBV7-9 with TRBJ1-4; D unresolved. This CDR3 contains 15 residues. Germline-derived CDR1 and CDR2 are SEHNR and FQNEAQ (reference sequence). Trimming stripped 1 base from V and 2 bases from J, with 8 bases between.

The chain employs TRBV7-9 and TRBJ1-2; possible D gene TRBD1, 5 bases. The CDR3 runs 16 residues. CDR1 is SEHNR, CDR2 FQNEAQ, per germline (reference sequence). The V and J ends lost 0 bases and 4 bases respectively, with 15 bases between them. In nucleotides, the CDR3 is TGTGCCAGCAGCTTAGCTACCACCGGTGGGGGCTATGGCTACACCTTC. The encoded protein is CASSLATTGGGYGYTF. Full variable domain (missing parts from reference TRBV7-9 and TRBJ1-2): DTGVSQNPRHKITKRGQNVTFRCDPISEHNRLYWYRQTLGQGPEFLTYFQNEAQLEKSRLLSDRFSAERPKGSFSTLEIQRTEQGDSAMYLCASSLATTGGGYGYTFGSGTRLTVV.